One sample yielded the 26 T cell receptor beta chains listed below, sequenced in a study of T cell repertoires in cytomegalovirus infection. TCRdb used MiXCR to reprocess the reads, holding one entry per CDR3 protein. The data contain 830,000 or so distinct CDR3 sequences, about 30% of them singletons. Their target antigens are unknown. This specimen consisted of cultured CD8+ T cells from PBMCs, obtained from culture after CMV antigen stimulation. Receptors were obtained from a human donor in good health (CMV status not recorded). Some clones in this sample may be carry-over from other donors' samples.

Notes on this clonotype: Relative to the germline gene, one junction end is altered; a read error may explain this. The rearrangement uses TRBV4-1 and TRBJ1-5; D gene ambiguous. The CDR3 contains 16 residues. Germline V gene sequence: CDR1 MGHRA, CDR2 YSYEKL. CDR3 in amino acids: CASSQAIGLSNLPQHF. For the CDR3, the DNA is TGCGCCAGCAGCCAAGCCATTGGCCTAAGCAATCTGCCCCAGCATTTT.

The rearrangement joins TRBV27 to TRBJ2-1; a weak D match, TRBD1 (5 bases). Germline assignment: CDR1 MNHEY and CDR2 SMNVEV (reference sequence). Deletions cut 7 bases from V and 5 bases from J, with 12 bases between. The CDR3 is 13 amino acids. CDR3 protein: CASTNLGDNEQFF. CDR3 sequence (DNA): TGTGCCAGCACCAACCTAGGGGACAATGAGCAGTTCTTC.

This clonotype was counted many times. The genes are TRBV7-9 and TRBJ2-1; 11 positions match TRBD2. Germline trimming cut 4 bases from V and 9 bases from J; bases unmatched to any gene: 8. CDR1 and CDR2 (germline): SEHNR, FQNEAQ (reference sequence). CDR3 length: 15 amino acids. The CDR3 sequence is CASSYLAGGLPEQFF. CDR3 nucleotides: TGTGCCAGCAGCTATCTAGCGGGGGGACTTCCTGAGCAGTTCTTC.

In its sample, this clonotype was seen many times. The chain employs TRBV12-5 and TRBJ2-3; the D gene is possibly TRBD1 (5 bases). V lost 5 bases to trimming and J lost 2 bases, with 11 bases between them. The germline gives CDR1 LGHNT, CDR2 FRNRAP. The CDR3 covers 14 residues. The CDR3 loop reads CASGPGPYTDTQYF. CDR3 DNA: TGTGCTAGTGGTCCAGGGCCCTACACAGATACGCAGTATTTT.

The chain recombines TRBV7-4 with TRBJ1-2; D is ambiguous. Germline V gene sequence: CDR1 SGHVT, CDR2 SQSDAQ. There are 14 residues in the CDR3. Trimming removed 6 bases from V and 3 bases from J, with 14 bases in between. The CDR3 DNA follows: TGTGCCAGCAGTGTCTCGTCCGGTGACTATGGCTACACCTTC. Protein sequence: CASSVSSGDYGYTF. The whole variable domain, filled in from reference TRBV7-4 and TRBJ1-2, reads GAGVSQSPRYKVAKRGRDVALRCDSISGHVTLYWYRQTLGQGSEVLTYSQSDAQRDKSGRPSGRFSAERPERSVSTLKIQRTEQGDSAVYLCASSVSSGDYGYTFGSGTRLTVV.

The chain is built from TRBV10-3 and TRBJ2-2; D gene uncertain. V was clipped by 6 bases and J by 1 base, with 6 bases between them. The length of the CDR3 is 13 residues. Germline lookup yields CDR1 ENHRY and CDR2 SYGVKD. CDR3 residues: CAISLENTGELFF. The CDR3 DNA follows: TGTGCCATCAGCCTAGAGAACACCGGGGAGCTGTTTTTT.

Written as DNA, the CDR3 is TGTGCCAGCAAGGGAGAGATCTATGGCTACACCTTC. It encodes CASKGEIYGYTF. The genes are TRBV6-1 and TRBJ1-2; D is unresolved. With 7 bases removed from V and 4 bases from J, the gap between germline ends came to 10 bases. The germline gives CDR1 MNHNS, CDR2 SASEGT. This CDR3 region has 12 residues.

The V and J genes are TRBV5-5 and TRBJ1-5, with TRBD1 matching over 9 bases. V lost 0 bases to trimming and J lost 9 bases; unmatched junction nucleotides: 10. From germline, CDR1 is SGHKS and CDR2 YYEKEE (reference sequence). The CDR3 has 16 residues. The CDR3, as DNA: TGTGCCAGCAGCTTGGCGGTTACAGGGGGCATCTGGCCCCAGCATTTT. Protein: CASSLAVTGGIWPQHF.

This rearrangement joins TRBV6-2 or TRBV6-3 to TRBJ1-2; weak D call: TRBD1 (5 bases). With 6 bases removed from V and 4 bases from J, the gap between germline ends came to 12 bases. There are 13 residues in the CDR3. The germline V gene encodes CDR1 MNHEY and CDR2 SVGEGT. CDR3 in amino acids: CASSPWRGYGYTF. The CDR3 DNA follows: TGTGCCAGCAGCCCTTGGAGGGGCTATGGCTACACCTTC.

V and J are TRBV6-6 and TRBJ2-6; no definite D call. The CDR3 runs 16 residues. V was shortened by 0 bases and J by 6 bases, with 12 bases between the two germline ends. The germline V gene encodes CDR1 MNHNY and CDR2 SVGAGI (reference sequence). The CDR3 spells CASSYSLEAEANVLTF. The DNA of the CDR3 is TGTGCCAGCAGTTACTCCCTAGAGGCCGAGGCCAACGTCCTGACTTTC.

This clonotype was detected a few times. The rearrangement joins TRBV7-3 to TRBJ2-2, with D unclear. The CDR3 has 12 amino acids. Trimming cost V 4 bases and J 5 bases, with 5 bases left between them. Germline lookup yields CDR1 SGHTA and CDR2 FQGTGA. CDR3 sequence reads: CASSSITGELFF. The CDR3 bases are TGTGCCAGCAGCTCCATTACCGGGGAGCTGTTTTTT.

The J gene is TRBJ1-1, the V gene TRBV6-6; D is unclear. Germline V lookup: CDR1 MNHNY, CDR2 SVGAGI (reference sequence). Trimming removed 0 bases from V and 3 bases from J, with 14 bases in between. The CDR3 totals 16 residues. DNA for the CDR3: TGTGCCAGCAGTTACTCGAAATTTGTGATGGACACTGAAGCTTTCTTT. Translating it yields CASSYSKFVMDTEAFF.

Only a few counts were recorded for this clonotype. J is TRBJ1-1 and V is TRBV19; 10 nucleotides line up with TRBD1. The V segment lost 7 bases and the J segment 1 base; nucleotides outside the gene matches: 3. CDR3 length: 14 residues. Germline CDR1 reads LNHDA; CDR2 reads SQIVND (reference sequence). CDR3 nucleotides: TGTGCCAGTAAGACAGGGGGCGAGAACACTGAAGCTTTCTTT. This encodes CASKTGGENTEAFF.

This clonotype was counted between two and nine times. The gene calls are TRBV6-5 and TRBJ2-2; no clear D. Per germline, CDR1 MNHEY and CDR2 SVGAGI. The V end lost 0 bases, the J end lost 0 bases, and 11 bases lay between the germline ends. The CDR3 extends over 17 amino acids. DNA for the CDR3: TGTGCCAGCAGTTACTCGTTGTCGGGTCCGAACACCGGGGAGCTGTTTTTT. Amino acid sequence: CASSYSLSGPNTGELFF.

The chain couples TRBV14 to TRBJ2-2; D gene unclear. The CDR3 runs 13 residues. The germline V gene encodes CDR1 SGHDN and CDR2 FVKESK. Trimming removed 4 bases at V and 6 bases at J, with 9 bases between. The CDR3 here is CASSLTRPGELFF. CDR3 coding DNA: TGTGCCAGCAGCCTGACCCGACCCGGGGAGCTGTTTTTT.

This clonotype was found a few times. CDR3 sequence reads: CASSETGIRRATDTEAFF. The CDR3 bases are TGTGCCAGCAGTGAGACAGGAATTCGCCGTGCGACTGACACTGAAGCTTTCTTT. This rearrangement joins TRBV6-1 to TRBJ1-1; TRBD1 is a possible D gene (6 bases). This CDR3 has 18 amino acids. CDR1 is MNHNS, CDR2 SASEGT, per germline. With 3 bases removed from V and 3 bases from J, the gap between germline ends came to 23 bases.

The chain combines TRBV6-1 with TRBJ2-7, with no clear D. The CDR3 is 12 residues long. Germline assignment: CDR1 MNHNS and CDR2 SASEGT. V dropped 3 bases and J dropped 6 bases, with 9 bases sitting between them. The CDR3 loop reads CASSDSVFEQYV. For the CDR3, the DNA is TGTGCCAGCAGTGATTCCGTATTCGAGCAGTACGTC.

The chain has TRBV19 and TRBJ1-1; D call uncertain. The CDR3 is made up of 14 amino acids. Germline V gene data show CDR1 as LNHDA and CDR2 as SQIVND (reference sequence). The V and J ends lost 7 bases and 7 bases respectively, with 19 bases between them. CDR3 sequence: CASTLLDPGSEAFF. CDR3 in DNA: TGTGCCAGTACTCTCCTAGACCCGGGCAGTGAAGCTTTCTTT.

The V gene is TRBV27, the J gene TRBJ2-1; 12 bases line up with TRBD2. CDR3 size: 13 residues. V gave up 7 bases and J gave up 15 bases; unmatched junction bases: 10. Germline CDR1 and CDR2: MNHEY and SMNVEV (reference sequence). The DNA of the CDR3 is TGTGCCAGCACAGGTCCTACTAGCGGGGGGTTGTTCTTC. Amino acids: CASTGPTSGGLFF.

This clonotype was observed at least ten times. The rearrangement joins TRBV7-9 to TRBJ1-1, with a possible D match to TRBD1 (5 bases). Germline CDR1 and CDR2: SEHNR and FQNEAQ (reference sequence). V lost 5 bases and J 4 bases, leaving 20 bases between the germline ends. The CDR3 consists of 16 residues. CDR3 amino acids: CASSHGKGPRTTEAFF. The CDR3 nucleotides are TGTGCCAGCAGCCACGGGAAGGGACCCCGGACCACTGAAGCTTTCTTT. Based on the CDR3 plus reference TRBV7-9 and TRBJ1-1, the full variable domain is DTGVSQNPRHKITKRGQNVTFRCDPISEHNRLYWYRQTLGQGPEFLTYFQNEAQLEKSRLLSDRFSAERPKGSFSTLEIQRTEQGDSAMYLCASSHGKGPRTTEAFFGQGTRLTVV.

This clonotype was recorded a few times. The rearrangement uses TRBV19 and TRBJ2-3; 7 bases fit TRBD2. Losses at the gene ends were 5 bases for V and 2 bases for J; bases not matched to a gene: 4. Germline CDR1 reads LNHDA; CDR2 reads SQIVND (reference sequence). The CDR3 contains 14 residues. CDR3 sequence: CASSEAGYTDTQYF. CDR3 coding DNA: TGTGCCAGTAGTGAAGCGGGGTACACAGATACGCAGTATTTT. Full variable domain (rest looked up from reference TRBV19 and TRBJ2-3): DGGITQSPKYLFRKEGQNVTLSCEQNLNHDAMYWYRQDPGQGLRLIYYSQIVNDFQKGDIAEGYSVSREKKESFPLTVTSAQKNPTAFYLCASSEAGYTDTQYFGPGTRLTVL.

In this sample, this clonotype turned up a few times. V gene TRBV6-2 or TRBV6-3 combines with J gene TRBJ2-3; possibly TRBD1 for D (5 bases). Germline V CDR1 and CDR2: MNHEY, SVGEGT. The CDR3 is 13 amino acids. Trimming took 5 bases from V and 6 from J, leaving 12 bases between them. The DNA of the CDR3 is TGTGCCAGCAGTCAGAGTTACAGGGATACGCAGTATTTT. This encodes CASSQSYRDTQYF.

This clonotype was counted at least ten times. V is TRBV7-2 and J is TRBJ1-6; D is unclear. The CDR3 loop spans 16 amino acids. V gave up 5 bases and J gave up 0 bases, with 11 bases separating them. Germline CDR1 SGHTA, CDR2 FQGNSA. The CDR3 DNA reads TGTGCCAGCAGCGTCGAAGGTAGCTCCTATAATTCACCCCTCCACTTT. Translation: CASSVEGSSYNSPLHF.

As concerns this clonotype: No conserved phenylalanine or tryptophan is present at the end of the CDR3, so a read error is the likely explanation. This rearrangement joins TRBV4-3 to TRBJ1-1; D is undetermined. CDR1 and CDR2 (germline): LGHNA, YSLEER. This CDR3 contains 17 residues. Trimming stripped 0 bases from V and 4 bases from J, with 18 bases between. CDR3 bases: TGCGCCAGCAGCCAAGATTTTACAGCGGGGTCGGGCACTGAAGCTTTCGTT. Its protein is CASSQDFTAGSGTEAFV.

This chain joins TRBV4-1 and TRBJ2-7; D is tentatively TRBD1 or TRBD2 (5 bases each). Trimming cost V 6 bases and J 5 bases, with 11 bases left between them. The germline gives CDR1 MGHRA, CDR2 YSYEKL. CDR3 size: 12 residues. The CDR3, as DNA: TGCGCCAGCAGTCGGGACCTGAACGAGCAGTACTTC. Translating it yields CASSRDLNEQYF.

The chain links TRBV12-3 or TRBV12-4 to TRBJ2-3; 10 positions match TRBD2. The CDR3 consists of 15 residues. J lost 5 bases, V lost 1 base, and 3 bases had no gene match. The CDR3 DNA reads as TGTGCCAGCAGTTTAGTAGCGGGGGGCCTAGATACGCAGTATTTT. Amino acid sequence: CASSLVAGGLDTQYF.